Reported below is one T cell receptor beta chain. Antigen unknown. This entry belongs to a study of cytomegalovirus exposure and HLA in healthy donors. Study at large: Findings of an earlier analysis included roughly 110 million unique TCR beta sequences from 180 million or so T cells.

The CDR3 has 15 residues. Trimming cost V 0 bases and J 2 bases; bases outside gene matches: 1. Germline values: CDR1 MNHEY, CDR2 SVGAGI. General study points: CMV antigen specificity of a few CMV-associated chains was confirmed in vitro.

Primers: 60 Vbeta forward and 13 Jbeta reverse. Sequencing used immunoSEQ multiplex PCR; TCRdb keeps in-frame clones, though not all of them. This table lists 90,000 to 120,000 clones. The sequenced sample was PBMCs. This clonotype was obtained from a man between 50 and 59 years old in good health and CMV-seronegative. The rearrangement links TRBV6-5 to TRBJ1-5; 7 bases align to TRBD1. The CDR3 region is CASSYSGQRNQPQHF. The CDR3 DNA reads TGTGCCAGCAGTTACTCGGGACAGCGCAATCAGCCCCAGCATTTT.